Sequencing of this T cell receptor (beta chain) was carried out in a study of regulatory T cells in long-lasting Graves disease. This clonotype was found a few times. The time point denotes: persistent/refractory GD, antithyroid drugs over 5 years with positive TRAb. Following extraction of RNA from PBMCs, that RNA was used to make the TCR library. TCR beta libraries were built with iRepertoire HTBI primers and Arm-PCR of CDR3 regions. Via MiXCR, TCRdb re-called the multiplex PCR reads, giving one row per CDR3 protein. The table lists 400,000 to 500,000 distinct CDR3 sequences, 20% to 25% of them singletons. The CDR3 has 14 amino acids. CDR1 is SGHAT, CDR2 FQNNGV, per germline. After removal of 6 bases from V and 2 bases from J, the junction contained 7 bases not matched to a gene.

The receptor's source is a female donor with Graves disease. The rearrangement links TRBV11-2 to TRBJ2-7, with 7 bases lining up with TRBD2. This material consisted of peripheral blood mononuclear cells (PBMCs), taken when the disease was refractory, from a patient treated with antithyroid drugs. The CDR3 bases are TGTGCCAGCAGAGCCGGGACTAACCCCTACGAGCAGTACTTC. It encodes CASRAGTNPYEQYF.